At least ten counts were recorded for the clone carrying this TCR beta chain. Its antigen is currently unknown. In the authors' methods: Between-group CDR3 differences, defined by clinicopathological status, yielded a distant-metastasis classifier for papillary thyroid cancer. TCRdb ran MiXCR on the PCR reads. The V and J calls and clone size are TCRdb's, not the authors'. The sample has around 25,000 clones, roughly 24% seen once. The data belong to a study of metastatic and nonmetastatic thyroid tumors. Study-level information: Where malignant and benign thyroid patients were concerned, repertoires were compared across blood and tumor or nodule tissue.

Germline V gene data show CDR1 as SGHRS and CDR2 as YFSETQ. Trimming took 7 bases from V and 5 from J; bases not matched to a gene: 22. The CDR3 runs 20 residues. General study findings and limits: Within blood and tumor, benign nodules reportedly had significantly lower TCR beta diversity than malignant thyroid tumors did.

Until they underwent thyroid surgery, no patient had received any treatment. The sample consisted of blood. The clonotype comes from a male donor with papillary thyroid cancer or a benign thyroid nodule (not recorded which). Some clones in this sample may be carry-over from other donors' samples. V is TRBV5-1 and J is TRBJ2-1, with 12 bases lining up with TRBD2. The CDR3 reads CASRSQGKETSGRGHNEQFF. The CDR3 DNA follows: TGCGCCAGCCGATCACAGGGTAAAGAGACTAGCGGGAGAGGGCACAATGAGCAGTTCTTC.